This TCR beta chain was identified during a study of shared clonotypes between healthy human individuals. Whole-study findings and limits: Against clonotypes common to all four donors, non-shared ones had lower generation probabilities. Large sequencing depth failed to make sorted-subset sequencing complete, rarefaction showed.

The length of the CDR3 is 13 residues. The V and J ends lost 9 bases and 3 bases, in that order; junction bases with no gene match: 8. Assay used: immunoSEQ multiplex PCR; TCRdb lists only in-frame clones, some missing. Found here are approximately 2.5 million clones, approximately 94% of them singletons; the top ten hold over 0.12%. About this clone itself: Its antigen remains unknown.

The receptor was derived from a man aged 18 to 29 in good health. The rearrangement joins TRBV23-1 to TRBJ2-7; 7 bases are a match to TRBD1. TRBV23-1 is noted as an ORF with a role that remains uncertain. Sequenced material: naive CD4+ T cells sorted from blood. Described subset: CD45RA+ positively selected. In DNA form, the CDR3 reads TGCGCCAGGGACCGGGACAGATGCTACGAGCAGTACTTC. It codes for CARDRDRCYEQYF.